The sequence of this T cell receptor (beta chain) was determined in a study of T-cell memory formation after mild COVID-19. In the study overall: TCR clusters were largely donor specific.

In regard to this clonotype: Its matching antigen is unknown. Since a much larger clone is just one base distant, this may be a read error.

MiXCR was run by TCRdb on the 5' RACE reads, yielding one entry per CDR3 protein. The sample contains around 27,000 distinct CDR3 sequences, about 8% of which appear only once. Whole-study findings and limits: CD4+ contracting clones were found mainly in CM and EM, and CD8+ ones in EMRA. Certain responding clones were present in pre-infection memory, suggesting participation of cross-reactive memory. Second-wave clones with a day 37 peak had unconfirmed SARS-CoV-2 specificity.

The J segment lost 8 bases and the V segment lost 5 bases, leaving 12 bases of the junction unmatched. The CDR3 consists of 15 residues. Germline CDR1 reads SGDLS; CDR2 reads YYNGEE. This chain uses TRBV9 with TRBJ2-1; TRBD2 aligns across 8 bases. This receptor was identified in an adult woman who had mild COVID-19 (a few samples of this study predate the infection). Cell type and time point are not known. Sequencing used PBMCs or a T cell subset sorted from them (not recorded which). The CDR3 DNA reads TGTGCCAGCAGTGTTCTAGCGGGTGGGAACGATGAGCAGTTCTTC. As protein: CASSVLAGGNDEQFF.